These T cell receptor beta chains were read from a single sample in a study of CD8+ T cells in alopecia areata. Repertoires were generated with immunoSEQ multiplex PCR, while TCRdb's copy carries only in-frame clones and drops some. The repertoire consists of about 210,000 clones, with roughly three fifths occurring once and the leading ten covering more than 1%. This specimen was CD4+ T cells sorted from blood, taken at week 44, from a patient treated with tofacitinib. The receptors were sampled from a human donor with alopecia areata. CDR3s include the opening cysteine and the closing phenylalanine or tryptophan. The D gene is left open where the match is weak. Clone size is stated in some rows and not others, as once, few, many or a class when expanded.

TRBV14	TRBJ2-1	NA	once	TGTGCCAGCAGCCCGCCCGGACAGATCTCCTACAATGAGCAGTTCTTC	CASSPPGQISYNEQFF
TRBV30	TRBJ1-2	TRBD1	NA	TGTGCCTGGAGTGTGGGACAGCATCTTGGCTACACCTTC	CAWSVGQHLGYTF
TRBV4-1	TRBJ1-5	TRBD1	once	TGCGCCAGCAGCCGGAAAGGGACAGGGAATCAGCCCCAGCATTTT	CASSRKGTGNQPQHF
TRBV7-8	TRBJ2-5	TRBD2	few	TGTGCCAGCGCGGGGGGTACCGGCAGGGAGACCCAGTACTTC	CASAGGTGRETQYF
TRBV5-1	TRBJ1-1	TRBD1	NA	TGCGCCAGCAGCCTGGGACAGGGGAAGGTAACTGAAGCTTTCTTT	CASSLGQGKVTEAFF
TRBV4-1	TRBJ1-5	TRBD1	few	TGCGCCAGCAGCCAGATTGAGACAGGGACCCGTCAGCCCCAGCATTTT	CASSQIETGTRQPQHF
TRBV14	TRBJ1-4	NA	few	TGTGCCAGCAGCCAAGGGGAGGCGATGGATGAAAAACTGTTTTTT	CASSQGEAMDEKLFF
TRBV7-2	TRBJ2-3	TRBD1	NA	TGTGCCAGCAGCTTAATGACAGGGGGCAGGGATACGCAGTATTTT	CASSLMTGGRDTQYF
TRBV5-6	TRBJ2-3	TRBD2	NA	TGTGCCAGCAGCTTGATAGCGGGGGCAAGTTTCACAGATACGCAGTATTTT	CASSLIAGASFTDTQYF
TRBV29-1	TRBJ2-7	TRBD2	few	TGCAGCGTCTCGGGACTAGCGTCCCCCTACGAGCAGTACTTC	CSVSGLASPYEQYF
TRBV29-1	TRBJ2-3	TRBD2	few	TGCAGCGTTGTTCGCGCGGGAGTCACAGATACGCAGTATTTT	CSVVRAGVTDTQYF
TRBV4-2	TRBJ2-1	TRBD2	NA	TGTGCCAGCAGCCAAGTTCTAGCGGAGTTCGTCGGGGAGCAGTTCTTC	CASSQVLAEFVGEQFF
TRBV30	TRBJ1-5	TRBD1	NA	TGTGCCTGGAACCCTCAGGGGGCAGGCCAGCCCCAGCATTTT	CAWNPQGAGQPQHF
TRBV27	TRBJ2-7	NA	NA	TGTGCCAGCAGTTTCGGGGCCTCCTACGAGCAGTACTTC	CASSFGASYEQYF
TRBV9	TRBJ2-2	TRBD1	few	TGTGCCAGCAGCGTAGCCGGGACAGTTAACACCGGGGAGCTGTTTTTT	CASSVAGTVNTGELFF
TRBV11-3	TRBJ1-2	TRBD1	few	TGTGCCAGCAGCCTTCACGGGACAGATGGCTACACCTTC	CASSLHGTDGYTF
TRBV29-1	TRBJ1-1	NA	NA	TGCAGCGTTGCGACTATGGCAGCTAAGACTGAAGCTTTCTTT	CSVATMAAKTEAFF
TRBV11-3	TRBJ2-3	NA	few	TGTGCCAGCAGCTTACTTCTCGGGGGCCAGGGGGCAGATACGCAGTATTTT	CASSLLLGGQGADTQYF
TRBV2	TRBJ2-4	NA	NA	TGTGCCAGCAGTGTATCCAGGGAAAACATTCAGTACTTC	CASSVSRENIQYF
TRBV9	TRBJ1-1	TRBD1	NA	TGTGCCAGCAGCGTAGGCCCCTGGACAGGGGGCAGGGACACTGAAGCTTTCTTT	CASSVGPWTGGRDTEAFF
TRBV6-6	TRBJ2-7	NA	NA	TGTGCCAGCAGTTTGGCCTCGGGGGAGCAGTACTTC	CASSLASGEQYF
TRBV25-1	TRBJ2-7	NA	NA	TGTGCCAGCAGTGCAGACGGGAACTACGAGCAGTACTTC	CASSADGNYEQYF
TRBV30	TRBJ1-6	NA	NA	TGTGCCGGGAGGTCTAGCGCGCGGAATTCACCCCTCCACTTT	CAGRSSARNSPLHF
TRBV30	TRBJ2-7	TRBD1	NA	TGTGCCTGGGGACAGGGCCTTTCCTACGAGCAGTACTTC	CAWGQGLSYEQYF
TRBV5-1	TRBJ2-7	NA	NA	TGCGCCAGCCGGGAAGGGACCTACGAGCAGTACTTC	CASREGTYEQYF
TRBV29-1	TRBJ2-2	NA	few	TGCAGCGCCCGGAACGCCGGGGAGCTGTTTTTT	CSARNAGELFF
TRBV29-1	TRBJ2-2	TRBD1	NA	TGCAGCGTGGCCGGGACAGGGATCGGGGAGCTGTTTTTT	CSVAGTGIGELFF
TRBV4-3	TRBJ1-2	NA	NA	TGCGCCAGCAGCCAAGTGGATCCTCGGGGTGGCTACACCTTC	CASSQVDPRGGYTF
TRBV28	TRBJ2-2	NA	NA	TGTGCCAGCAGCCGAGCGTTGGGGGAGCTGTTTTTT	CASSRALGELFF
TRBV15	TRBJ2-1	NA	NA	TGTGCCACCAGCAGACTTGGGGCCCGTGGGATTGAGCAGTTCTTC	CATSRLGARGIEQFF
TRBV7-2	TRBJ1-2	NA	NA	TGTGCCAGCAGCCCGAGGGGGGGGTACTATGGCTACACCTTC	CASSPRGGYYGYTF
TRBV5-1	TRBJ1-1	TRBD1	once	TGCGCCAGCAGCTTCAGGGGGGAGAACACTGAAGCTTTCTTT	CASSFRGENTEAFF
TRBV4-3	TRBJ2-7	NA	NA	TGCGCCAGCAGCCAAGATCTTTCGGGGGCGGTTAAGGGGTACGAGCAGTACTTC	CASSQDLSGAVKGYEQYF
TRBV4-1	TRBJ1-6	TRBD1	NA	TGCGCCAGCAGCCAAGATTGGACAGGGGATTCACCCCTCCACTTT	CASSQDWTGDSPLHF
TRBV6-1	TRBJ2-7	TRBD2	NA	TGTGCCAGCAGTGAAGCGAGCGGGGGGGCAGAGCAGTACTTC	CASSEASGGAEQYF
TRBV29-1	TRBJ2-2	NA	NA	TGCAGCGTCCGGTCCCCAACCAACACCGGGGAGCTGTTTTTT	CSVRSPTNTGELFF
TRBV11-2	TRBJ1-1	NA	NA	TGTGCCAGCACGCGAGGGAACACTGAAGCTTTCTTT	CASTRGNTEAFF
TRBV2	TRBJ2-1	NA	NA	TGTGCCAGTTGGGGGAGCTCCTACAATGAGCAGTTCTTC	CASWGSSYNEQFF
TRBV2	TRBJ1-1	NA	NA	TGTGCCAGCACCTATAGCACTGAAGCTTTCTTT	CASTYSTEAFF
TRBV11-3	TRBJ2-3	TRBD2	NA	TGTGCCAGCAGCTCCGTAGCGGGGGGGCTATATACGCAGTATTTT	CASSSVAGGLYTQYF
TRBV7-2	TRBJ2-1	TRBD1	NA	TGTGCCAGCAGCTTAGGACGGACAGGTAACCATGAGCAGTTCTTC	CASSLGRTGNHEQFF
TRBV27	TRBJ1-6	NA	NA	TGTGCCAGCAGCCTACAGGCAGGCTACTCACCCCTCCACTTT	CASSLQAGYSPLHF
TRBV5-6	TRBJ2-5	NA	NA	TGTGCCAGCAGCTTCTCCCAACAAGAGACCCAGTACTTC	CASSFSQQETQYF
TRBV19	TRBJ1-5	NA	few	TGTGCCAGTAGTCCCCAGAGGGGGTTGAGGGAGCCCCAGCATTTT	CASSPQRGLREPQHF
TRBV27	TRBJ2-1	NA	few	TGTGCCAGCAGTTCCACCGGGACCTACAATGAGCAGTTCTTC	CASSSTGTYNEQFF
TRBV30	TRBJ1-1	NA	NA	TGTGCCTGGAATCGCGGGGGTCGGACTGAAGCTTTCTTT	CAWNRGGRTEAFF
TRBV29-1	TRBJ2-3	TRBD1	few	TGCAGCGTTGGTACAGGGGGCTTGGCAGATACGCAGTATTTT	CSVGTGGLADTQYF
TRBV10-2	TRBJ2-7	TRBD1	NA	TGCGCCAGCACCCCCCAAGGGGGCATCTACGAGCAGTACTTC	CASTPQGGIYEQYF
TRBV10-2	TRBJ1-1	NA	few	TGCGCCAGCGGGACGGGGAACACTGAAGCTTTCTTT	CASGTGNTEAFF
TRBV2	TRBJ2-7	TRBD1	few	TGTGCCAGCAGCGAGGACAGGGGCGAGCAGTACTTC	CASSEDRGEQYF
TRBV29-1	TRBJ1-5	NA	few	TGCAGCGTTGCAGGACCATTGAGCAATCAGCCCCAGCATTTT	CSVAGPLSNQPQHF
TRBV30	TRBJ2-7	NA	NA	TGTGCCTGGAGTTCCGGACCGAGCTACGAGCAGTACTTC	CAWSSGPSYEQYF
TRBV7-3	TRBJ2-1	TRBD1	NA	TGTGCCAGCAGCGTACAGGGGGCCGATGAGCAGTTCTTC	CASSVQGADEQFF
TRBV29-1	TRBJ1-2	NA	NA	TGCAGCGTTGAGCGGGGAGATGGCTACACCTTC	CSVERGDGYTF